This T cell receptor (beta chain) comes out of a study of sequential checkpoint blockade in melanoma (dated by TCRdb to about 2019). In the study overall: Using 1:1 randomization, the trial assigned patients either to first-line nivolumab followed by ipilimumab (arm A) or to ipilimumab followed by nivolumab (arm B). Maintenance nivolumab was given following each of the two trial sequences.

The meaning of the sample's treatment or condition label: randomized to nivolumab then ipilimumab (arm A) or the reverse (arm B). None of the trial patients had been given prior DNA-damaging chemotherapy. On a FACS Aria II flow cytometer, live CD3+CD8+ cells that were negative for CD19 and CD56 were sorted from thawed PBMCs. CheckMate 064, a randomized, open-label phase II trial of sequential checkpoint blockade, was the source of the samples, all of which came from patients with melanoma. Peripheral blood mononuclear cells were obtained through leukapheresis, purified using Ficoll-Paque, and frozen in human serum containing approximately 9.1% DMSO. Immediately after sorting, the purity of the sorted blood CD3+CD8+ cells was confirmed to be >98%, and DNA was then extracted. TCRbeta CDR3 regions were immunosequenced from genomic DNA with the immunoSEQ Assay. Genomic DNA was amplified by bias-controlled multiplex PCR before high-throughput sequencing. Processing in the source paper ran as follows. To quantify the absolute abundance of each unique TCRbeta CDR3 region, the sequences were collapsed and filtered. Clonality was defined as 1 minus Pielou's evenness and was calculated using productive rearrangements only. A previously published method was used to identify clones whose frequencies were significantly greater in on-treatment samples than in baseline samples. TCRdb limited this immuneACCESS table to in-frame rearrangements with V and J called. A share of clones is missing; checked studies link under half to unresolved V genes, and the rest is unexplained. V and J calls and clone size are as listed in that table; D and trimming were resolved from the DNA. This sample is represented by 20,000 to 25,000 clones; approximately 68% of them were singletons. The ten largest account for about 19% of the sample.

In this sample, this clone turned up many times. Its antigen remains undetermined. No base qualities exist here, and no much larger clone lies one base off it. Unmatched junction bases come to 8, with V trimmed by 5 bases and J by 4 bases. Measured from the cysteine to the phenylalanine, the CDR3 is 15 residues long. The only DNA kept is the CDR3, 45 bases in frame from the first base. Sequences SNHLY (CDR1) and FYNNEI (CDR2) are obtained from the germline V gene. What the work shows at the level of the full study, not this receptor alone: The response-prediction model combining TCR metrics and mutation burden needs validation in larger, independent patient cohorts.

The sequence links TRBV2 to TRBJ1-1, and 9 bases in between align with TRBD1. The TCR was taken from a human donor with melanoma. The sequencing used CD8+ T cells sorted from blood (inferred from file names), collected from a patient given nivolumab and ipilimumab in sequence. CDR3 loop: CASSPTGGSGTEAFF. The bases are TGTGCCAGCAGTCCAACAGGGGGCTCGGGCACTGAAGCTTTCTTT.